Presented here are 23 T cell receptor beta chains from one specimen sequenced in a study of cytomegalovirus exposure and HLA in healthy donors (dated by TCRdb to 2015 to 2018). The library was produced with the immunoSEQ multiplex PCR assay. The multiplex PCR relied on a mix of 60 forward primers for TCR Vbeta segments and 13 reverse primers for TCR Jbeta segments. Not all clones reach the TCRdb copy of this immuneACCESS table, which keeps in-frame sequences only. Checked studies attribute under half of the gap to unresolved V genes and leave the rest unexplained. Here the sample has roughly 180,000 clones; roughly 84% occur a single time. The leading ten clones occupy 0.8% to 1.3% of the sample. Sample: PBMCs. The receptors here all came from a man younger than 40 in good health and CMV-seronegative.

This rearrangement joins TRBV18 to TRBJ1-4; D is unresolved. The CDR3 sequence is 14 residues long. The V gene's germline CDR1 is KGHSH and CDR2 LQKENI. Trimming took off 5 bases at V and 1 base at J, with 8 bases between the two ends. CDR3 sequence (DNA): TGTGCCAGCTCATTGAGGTTAACTAATGAAAAACTGTTTTTT. Its protein product is CASSLRLTNEKLFF.

The chain employs TRBV9 and TRBJ1-1, with a weak D call TRBD1 (6 bases). The germline V gene encodes CDR1 SGDLS and CDR2 YYNGEE. The CDR3 contains 15 residues. V was pared by 0 bases and J by 1 base, with 10 bases between. CDR3 protein: CASSVAGGGNTEAFF. The CDR3 DNA reads as TGTGCCAGCAGCGTAGCGGGGGGCGGGAACACTGAAGCTTTCTTT.

The chain employs TRBV12-2 and TRBJ1-1; the D call of TRBD1 is as the table states it, not checked on the DNA. TRBV12-2 is flagged as a pseudogene. There are 16 residues in the CDR3. CDR3 region: CASRLEKAKGHTEAFF. For the CDR3, the DNA is TGTGCAAGTCGCTTAGAGAAGGCGAAGGGGCACACTGAAGCTTTCTTT.

V usage is TRBV7-9 and J usage is TRBJ2-2, with a possible D match to TRBD1 (6 bases). V dropped 5 bases and J dropped 0 bases, with 13 bases sitting between them. This CDR3 has 16 residues. The germline gives CDR1 SEHNR, CDR2 FQNEAQ (reference sequence). The CDR3: CASSHRDTPNTGELFF. DNA of the CDR3: TGTGCCAGCAGCCATCGGGACACGCCGAACACCGGGGAGCTGTTTTTT.

The V gene is TRBV28, the J gene TRBJ1-4, with 9 bases identical to TRBD1. The CDR3 spans 15 residues. Germline CDR1 and CDR2: MDHEN and SYDVKM. With 5 bases clipped from V and 3 bases from J, the junction kept 4 bases outside the gene matches. The CDR3 loop is CASSRDREANEKLFF. CDR3 sequence (DNA): TGTGCCAGCAGTCGGGACAGGGAGGCTAATGAAAAACTGTTTTTT.

J is TRBJ2-6 and V is TRBV4-1, with D possibly TRBD1 on 6 matching bases. Per the germline V gene, CDR1 is MGHRA and CDR2 is YSYEKL. The CDR3 is 18 residues long. Deletions cut 0 bases from V and 1 base from J, with 13 bases between. CDR3: CASSQDRQGWSGANVLTF. CDR3 sequence (DNA): TGCGCCAGCAGCCAAGATAGGCAGGGGTGGTCTGGGGCCAACGTCCTGACTTTC.

This clone was seen just once. The rearrangement uses TRBV11-2 and TRBJ2-7; D remains unclear. V gave up 1 base and J gave up 3 bases, with 10 bases separating them. Germline V CDR1 and CDR2: SGHAT, FQNNGV. The CDR3 consists of 14 residues. Here the CDR3 reads CASSLVEFRYEQYF. Here the CDR3 DNA reads TGTGCCAGCAGCTTAGTTGAGTTCCGCTACGAGCAGTACTTC.

The genes are TRBV5-4 and TRBJ2-7; 10 bases match TRBD1. From germline, CDR1 is SGHNT and CDR2 YYREEE (reference sequence). Trimming at V came to 4 bases and at J to 5 bases, leaving 6 bases not matched to a gene. This CDR3 region has 14 residues. Written as DNA, the CDR3 is TGTGCCAGCAGCGATCCCGGGACAGGGGACGAGCAGTACTTC. This gives the protein CASSDPGTGDEQYF.

This clone was detected only once. The rearrangement links TRBV5-8 to TRBJ2-7, with D hard to call. The V and J ends lost 4 bases and 0 bases respectively, with 14 bases between them. This CDR3 spans 15 amino acids. Germline V gene lookup returns CDR1 SGHTS and CDR2 YDEGEE. The CDR3 nucleotides are TGTGCCAGCAGCGGCGGTCCGCGGTCCTCCTACGAGCAGTACTTC. It codes for CASSGGPRSSYEQYF. The full variable domain, completed using reference TRBV5-8 and TRBJ2-7, is EAGVTQSPTHLIKTRGQQATLRCSPISGHTSVYWYQQALGLGLQFLLWYDEGEERNRGNFPPRFSGRQFPNYSSELNVNALELEDSALYLCASSGGPRSSYEQYFGPGTRLTVT.

The rearrangement links TRBV5-1 to TRBJ2-5; tentatively, D is TRBD1 (5 bases). The germline V gene has CDR1 SGHRS and CDR2 YFSETQ. Trimming removed 0 bases from V and 2 bases from J, with 11 bases in between. The CDR3 sequence is 15 residues long. The CDR3 DNA sequence: TGCGCCAGCAGCTTGGGTGGCAGGGTTCAAGAGACCCAGTACTTC. Its translation: CASSLGGRVQETQYF.

V gene TRBV13 combines with J gene TRBJ2-5, with a weak D call TRBD2 (6 bases). The CDR3 extends over 16 amino acids. CDR1 PRHDT and CDR2 FYEKMQ come from the germline V gene (reference sequence). V lost 3 bases, J lost 1 base, and 15 bases lay in between. CDR3 sequence (DNA): TGTGCCAGCAGCTTCTACGGTCTCGGGGGCCAAGAGACCCAGTACTTC. This encodes CASSFYGLGGQETQYF.

V and J are TRBV5-6 and TRBJ1-6; maybe TRBD1 (5 bases). The CDR3 covers 16 residues. CDR1 is SGHDT and CDR2 is YYEEEE in the germline V gene. The V and J ends lost 1 base and 8 bases respectively, with 16 bases between them. As DNA, the CDR3 is TGTGCCAGCAGCTTGCTCAGGGCTTTCCAGGATTCACCCCTCCACTTT. Amino acids: CASSLLRAFQDSPLHF.

V gene TRBV7-6 combines with J gene TRBJ2-7; TRBD1 matches 11 bases. There are 14 residues in the CDR3. The germline V gene has CDR1 SGHVS and CDR2 FNYEAQ. V was clipped by 5 bases and J by 6 bases; unmatched bases: 6. The CDR3 reads CASSVGDRGSEQYF. The CDR3 region has the DNA TGTGCCAGCAGCGTAGGGGACAGGGGGTCCGAGCAGTACTTC.

This chain uses TRBV6-5 with TRBJ1-5; 7 positions match TRBD1. The CDR3 contains 13 residues. Trimming cost V 6 bases and J 4 bases; bases outside gene matches: 3. Germline assignment: CDR1 MNHEY and CDR2 SVGAGI. The CDR3 bases are TGTGCCAGCAGAATGGGACAGAATCAGCCCCAGCATTTT. This gives the protein CASRMGQNQPQHF.

This sequence joins TRBV15 and TRBJ2-5; 10 bases map to TRBD1. The germline gives CDR1 LNHNV, CDR2 YYDKDF (reference sequence). J gave up 5 bases and V 3 bases, and 9 bases lay outside the gene matches. This CDR3 contains 16 residues. CDR3 sequence: CATSSTPGQGLETQYF. CDR3 coding DNA: TGTGCCACCAGCAGTACTCCGGGACAGGGGTTGGAGACCCAGTACTTC.

The V and J genes are TRBV18 and TRBJ2-7, with unresolved D. Trimming cost V 2 bases and J 1 base, with 9 bases left between them. The CDR3 has 14 residues. CDR1 and CDR2 from the germline V gene are KGHSH and LQKENI. The CDR3 DNA reads TGTGCCAGCTCACCAGACGAGACTTCCTACGAGCAGTACTTC. It encodes CASSPDETSYEQYF.

The gene calls are TRBV7-6 and TRBJ2-7, with TRBD1 as a possible D gene (6 bases). The CDR3 consists of 15 residues. V was shortened by 5 bases and J by 7 bases, with 21 bases between the two germline ends. Germline-derived CDR1 and CDR2 are SGHVS and FNYEAQ. The CDR3, as DNA: TGTGCCAGCAGCCAAAGACAGGCGACTACGACGGAGCAGTACTTC. It is translated as CASSQRQATTTEQYF.

The rearrangement uses TRBV19 and TRBJ2-3; the D gene is possibly TRBD2 (5 bases). The germline V gene has CDR1 LNHDA and CDR2 SQIVND (reference sequence). The V and J ends lost 0 bases and 0 bases respectively, with 19 bases between them. CDR3 size: 19 residues. The CDR3 bases are TGTGCCAGTAGTATAGATGTCGTAGGGAGCCCCATAAGCACAGATACGCAGTATTTT. This encodes CASSIDVVGSPISTDTQYF.

This chain joins TRBV6-1 and TRBJ1-1; 8 bases map to TRBD1. V gave up 4 bases and J gave up 6 bases; unmatched junction bases: 7. This CDR3 has 14 residues. Germline V CDR1 and CDR2: MNHNS, SASEGT. The CDR3 nucleotides read TGTGCCAGCAGTGCATTACAGGGGGTAGCTGAAGCTTTCTTT. Protein sequence: CASSALQGVAEAFF.

J is TRBJ2-7 and V is TRBV13; TRBD1 matches 7 bases. The CDR3 length is 15 residues. Trimming at V came to 0 bases and at J to 2 bases, leaving 4 bases not matched to a gene. Looked up from germline, CDR1 is PRHDT and CDR2 is FYEKMQ (reference sequence). CDR3 residues: CASSLGITGAYEQYF. In DNA, the CDR3 is TGTGCCAGCAGCTTAGGGATTACAGGGGCCTACGAGCAGTACTTC. The variable domain in full, completed from reference TRBV13 and TRBJ2-7, reads AAGVIQSPRHLIKEKRETATLKCYPIPRHDTVYWYQQGPGQDPQFLISFYEKMQSDKGSIPDRFSAQQFSDYHSELNMSSLELGDSALYFCASSLGITGAYEQYFGPGTRLTVT.

The rearrangement links TRBV15 to TRBJ2-3; possible D gene TRBD1, 5 bases. Per the germline V gene, CDR1 is LNHNV and CDR2 is YYDKDF (reference sequence). The length of the CDR3 is 14 residues. With 4 bases removed from V and 2 bases from J, the gap between germline ends came to 10 bases. CDR3 region: CATSNPGFTDTQYF. The DNA for the CDR3 is TGTGCCACCAGCAATCCAGGGTTCACAGATACGCAGTATTTT.

V gene TRBV5-1 combines with J gene TRBJ2-7; 8 bases fit TRBD1. Trimming removed 3 bases from V and 4 bases from J; junction bases left unmatched: 6. This CDR3 spans 14 amino acids. The germline gives CDR1 SGHRS, CDR2 YFSETQ. In nucleotides, the CDR3 is TGCGCCAGCAGCTACGACAGGGGTGGGTACGAGCAGTACTTC. Its protein is CASSYDRGGYEQYF.

This clone showed up just a few times. V usage is TRBV9 and J usage is TRBJ2-3; D gene unclear. V dropped 5 bases and J dropped 1 base, with 14 bases sitting between them. CDR1 is SGDLS, CDR2 YYNGEE, per germline. The CDR3 has 15 amino acids. The CDR3 DNA follows: TGTGCCAGCAGGCCCAAAGAGGTTGGCACAGATACGCAGTATTTT. Translation: CASRPKEVGTDTQYF.